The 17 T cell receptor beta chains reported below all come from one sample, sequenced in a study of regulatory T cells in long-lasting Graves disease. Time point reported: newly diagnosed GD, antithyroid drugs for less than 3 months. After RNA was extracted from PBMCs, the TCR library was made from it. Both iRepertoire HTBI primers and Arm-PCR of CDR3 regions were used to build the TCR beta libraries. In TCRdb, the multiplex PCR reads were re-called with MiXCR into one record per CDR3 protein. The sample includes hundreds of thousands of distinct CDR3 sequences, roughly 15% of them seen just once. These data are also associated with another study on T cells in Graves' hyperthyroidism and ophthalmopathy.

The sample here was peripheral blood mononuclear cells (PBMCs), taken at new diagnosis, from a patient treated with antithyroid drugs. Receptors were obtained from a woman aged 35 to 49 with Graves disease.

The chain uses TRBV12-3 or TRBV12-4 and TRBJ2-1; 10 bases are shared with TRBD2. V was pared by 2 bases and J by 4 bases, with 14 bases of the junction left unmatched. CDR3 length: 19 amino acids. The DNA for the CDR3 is TGTGCCAGCAGTTTAACCTCGTTCAGACTAGCGGGTTATTACAATGAGCAGTTCTTC. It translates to CASSLTSFRLAGYYNEQFF.

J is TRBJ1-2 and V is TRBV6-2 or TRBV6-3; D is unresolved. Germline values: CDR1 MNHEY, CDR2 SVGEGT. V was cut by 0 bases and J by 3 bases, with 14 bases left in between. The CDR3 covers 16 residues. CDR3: CASSYSPNSDYYGYTF. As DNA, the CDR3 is TGTGCCAGCAGTTACTCGCCAAACAGTGACTACTATGGCTACACCTTC.

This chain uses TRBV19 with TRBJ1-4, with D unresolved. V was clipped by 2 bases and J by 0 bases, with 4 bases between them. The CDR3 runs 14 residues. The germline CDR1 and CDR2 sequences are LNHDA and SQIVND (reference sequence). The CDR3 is CASSIWATNEKLFF. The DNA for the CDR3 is TGTGCCAGTAGTATATGGGCAACTAATGAAAAACTGTTTTTT. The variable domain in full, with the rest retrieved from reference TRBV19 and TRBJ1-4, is DGGITQSPKYLFRKEGQNVTLSCEQNLNHDAMYWYRQDPGQGLRLIYYSQIVNDFQKGDIAEGYSVSREKKESFPLTVTSAQKNPTAFYLCASSIWATNEKLFFGSGTQLSVL.

The CDR3 sequence is CASRDRGRISNTEAFF. The CDR3 DNA reads TGCGCCAGCCGGGACAGGGGGCGAATCTCGAACACTGAAGCTTTCTTT. The rearrangement uses TRBV5-1 and TRBJ1-1; 12 nucleotides agree with TRBD1. CDR1 SGHRS and CDR2 YFSETQ come from the germline V gene. Unmatched junction bases numbered 8, after V lost 7 bases and J lost 1 base. There are 16 residues in the CDR3.

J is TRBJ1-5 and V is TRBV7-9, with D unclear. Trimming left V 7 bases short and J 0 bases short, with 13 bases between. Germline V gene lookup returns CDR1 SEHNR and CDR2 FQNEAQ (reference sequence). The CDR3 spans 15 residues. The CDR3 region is CASTLTPDSNQPQHF. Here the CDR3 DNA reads TGTGCCAGCACCCTAACACCGGATAGCAATCAGCCCCAGCATTTT.

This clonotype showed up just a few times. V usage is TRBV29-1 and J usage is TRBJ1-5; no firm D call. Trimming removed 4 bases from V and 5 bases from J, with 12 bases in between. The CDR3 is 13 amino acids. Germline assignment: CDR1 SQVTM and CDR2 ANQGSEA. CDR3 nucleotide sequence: TGCAGCGTTGTACAGTCGGGTGATCAGCCCCAGCATTTT. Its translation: CSVVQSGDQPQHF.

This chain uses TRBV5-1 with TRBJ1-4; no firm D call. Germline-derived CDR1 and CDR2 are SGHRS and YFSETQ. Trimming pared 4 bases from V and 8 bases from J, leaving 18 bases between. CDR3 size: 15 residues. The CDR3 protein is CASSPDPVGKEKLFF. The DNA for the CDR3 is TGCGCCAGCAGCCCCGACCCTGTAGGGAAAGAAAAACTGTTTTTT.

DNA of the CDR3: TGTGCCAGCAGCCAAGGCGGGACTACCTACGAGCAGTACTTC. Translating gives CASSQGGTTYEQYF. The rearrangement links TRBV3-1 to TRBJ2-7; TRBD2 agrees at 7 bases. CDR1 is LGHDT and CDR2 is YNNKEL in the germline V gene (reference sequence). V lost 1 base, J lost 2 bases, and 2 bases stayed unmatched. The length of the CDR3 is 14 residues.

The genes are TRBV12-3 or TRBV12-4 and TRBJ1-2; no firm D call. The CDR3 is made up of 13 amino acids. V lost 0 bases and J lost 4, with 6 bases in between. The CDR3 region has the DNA TGTGCCAGCAGTTTAGCAGAAACCTATGGCTACACCTTC. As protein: CASSLAETYGYTF.

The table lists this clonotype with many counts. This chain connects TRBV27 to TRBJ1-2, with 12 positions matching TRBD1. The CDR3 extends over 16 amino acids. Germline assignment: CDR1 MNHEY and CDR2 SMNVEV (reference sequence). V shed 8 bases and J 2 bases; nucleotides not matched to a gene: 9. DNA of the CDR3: TGTGCCAGCGCCCCGGGACAGGGGGCATGGAACTATGGCTACACCTTC. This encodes CASAPGQGAWNYGYTF.

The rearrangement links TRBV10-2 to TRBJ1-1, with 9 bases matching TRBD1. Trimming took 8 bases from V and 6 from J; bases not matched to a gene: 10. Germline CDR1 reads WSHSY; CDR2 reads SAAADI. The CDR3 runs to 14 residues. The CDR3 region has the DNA TGCGCCAGCTTAACTAACAGGGGGCAGGCTGAAGCTTTCTTT. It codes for CASLTNRGQAEAFF.

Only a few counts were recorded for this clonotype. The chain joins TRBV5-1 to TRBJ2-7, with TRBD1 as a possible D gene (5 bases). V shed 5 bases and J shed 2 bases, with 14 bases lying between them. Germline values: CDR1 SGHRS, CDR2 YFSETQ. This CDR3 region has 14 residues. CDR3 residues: CASSQGVLTYEQYF. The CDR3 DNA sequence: TGCGCCAGCAGTCAGGGCGTCCTCACCTACGAGCAGTACTTC.

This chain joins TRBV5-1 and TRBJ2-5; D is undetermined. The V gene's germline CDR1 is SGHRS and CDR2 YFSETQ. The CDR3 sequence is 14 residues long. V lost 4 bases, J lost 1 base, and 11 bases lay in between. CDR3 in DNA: TGCGCCAGCAGCCCCCCGGACGCCCAAGAGACCCAGTACTTC. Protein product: CASSPPDAQETQYF.

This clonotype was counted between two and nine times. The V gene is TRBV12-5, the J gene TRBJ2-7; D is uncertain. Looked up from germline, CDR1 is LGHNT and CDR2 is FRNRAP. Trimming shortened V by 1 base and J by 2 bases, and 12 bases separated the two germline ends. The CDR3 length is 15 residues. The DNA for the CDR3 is TGTGCTAGTGGTTTGGGAACCCGGGCCGCCTACGAGCAGTACTTC. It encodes CASGLGTRAAYEQYF. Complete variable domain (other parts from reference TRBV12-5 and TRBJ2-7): DARVTQTPRHKVTEMGQEVTMRCQPILGHNTVFWYRQTMMQGLELLAYFRNRAPLDDSGMPKDRFSAEMPDATLATLKIQPSEPRDSAVYFCASGLGTRAAYEQYFGPGTRLTVT.

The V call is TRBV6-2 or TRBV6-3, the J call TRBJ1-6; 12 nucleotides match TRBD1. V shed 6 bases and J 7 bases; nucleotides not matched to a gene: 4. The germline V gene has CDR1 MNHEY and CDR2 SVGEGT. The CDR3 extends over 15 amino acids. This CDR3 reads CASRGQGAQNSPLHF. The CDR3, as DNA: TGTGCCAGCAGGGGACAGGGGGCGCAAAATTCACCCCTCCACTTT.

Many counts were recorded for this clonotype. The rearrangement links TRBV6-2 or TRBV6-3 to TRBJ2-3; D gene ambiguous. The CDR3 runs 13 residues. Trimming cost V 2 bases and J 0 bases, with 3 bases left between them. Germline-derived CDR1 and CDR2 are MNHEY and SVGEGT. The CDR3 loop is CASSYDSTDTQYF. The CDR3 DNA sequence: TGTGCCAGCAGTTACGACAGCACAGATACGCAGTATTTT.

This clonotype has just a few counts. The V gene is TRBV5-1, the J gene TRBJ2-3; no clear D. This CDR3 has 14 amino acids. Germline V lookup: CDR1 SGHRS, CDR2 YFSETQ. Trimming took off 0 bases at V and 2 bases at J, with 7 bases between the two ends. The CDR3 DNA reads TGCGCCAGCAGCTTGGCGAGTCTCACAGATACGCAGTATTTT. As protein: CASSLASLTDTQYF. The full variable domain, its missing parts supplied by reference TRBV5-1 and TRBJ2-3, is KAGVTQTPRYLIKTRGQQVTLSCSPISGHRSVSWYQQTPGQGLQFLFEYFSETQRNKGNFPGRFSGRQFSNSRSEMNVSTLELGDSALYLCASSLASLTDTQYFGPGTRLTVL.